One and the same sample provided the 25 T cell receptor beta chains below, sequenced in a study of shared clonotypes between healthy human individuals. CD45RO-negative CD8 cells positively selected for CCR7 made up the naive population, which excluded terminally differentiated effector memory CD45RA+ cells. This table comes from immunoSEQ multiplex PCR, and its TCRdb copy is limited to in-frame clones, with some not included. The sample has 1.5 million to 2.5 million clones, roughly 95% seen once. The sample comprised naive CD8+ T cells sorted from blood. The receptor source for this set is a man between 18 and 29 years old in good health.

The chain employs TRBV2 and TRBJ2-2, with D unclear. Trimming took off 4 bases at V and 6 bases at J, with 12 bases between the two ends. The CDR3 is 14 residues long. Germline V gene data show CDR1 as SNHLY and CDR2 as FYNNEI. The CDR3 protein is CASSAQITPGELFF. Written as DNA, the CDR3 is TGTGCCAGCAGTGCCCAGATTACACCCGGGGAGCTGTTTTTT.

The genes are TRBV11-2 and TRBJ2-1; the D gene is possibly TRBD2 (5 bases). Between the trimmed V and J ends, which lost 7 bases and 4 bases, there was a span of 14 bases. CDR3 size: 14 residues. The germline CDR1 and CDR2 sequences are SGHAT and FQNNGV. CDR3: CASTEEDLYNEQFF. In DNA form, the CDR3 reads TGTGCCAGCACCGAGGAGGATCTGTACAATGAGCAGTTCTTC. The entire variable domain, with the rest obtained from reference TRBV11-2 and TRBJ2-1, is as follows: EAGVAQSPRYKIIEKRQSVAFWCNPISGHATLYWYQQILGQGPKLLIQFQNNGVVDDSQLPKDRFSAERLKGVDSTLKIQPAKLEDSAVYLCASTEEDLYNEQFFGPGTRLTVL.

The rearrangement uses TRBV6-1 and TRBJ2-3, with no clear D. The V gene's germline CDR1 is MNHNS and CDR2 SASEGT. V shed 1 base and J shed 2 bases, with 4 bases lying between them. The CDR3 runs to 13 residues. The chain's CDR3 is CASSEGPTDTQYF. CDR3 DNA sequence: TGTGCCAGCAGTGAAGGCCCCACAGATACGCAGTATTTT.

A note on this clone: This sample includes further DNA sequences coding for the same CDR3. The rearrangement joins TRBV4-1 to TRBJ1-1; weak D call: TRBD1 (5 bases). CDR3 size: 15 residues. With 2 bases removed from V and 0 bases from J, the gap between germline ends came to 10 bases. CDR1 and CDR2 from the germline V gene are MGHRA and YSYEKL. The CDR3 region is CASSQRPGLNTEAFF. The CDR3 DNA reads TGCGCCAGCAGCCAACGTCCAGGGCTGAACACTGAAGCTTTCTTT.

This clone appeared once. J is TRBJ2-7 and V is TRBV7-9, with 9 nucleotides matching TRBD1. The J segment lost 0 bases and the V segment lost 6 bases, leaving 12 bases of the junction unmatched. The CDR3 contains 17 residues. CDR1 and CDR2 from the germline V gene are SEHNR and FQNEAQ (reference sequence). CDR3 coding DNA: TGTGCCAGCAGGCATATACCCGGGACAGGGTTCTCCTACGAGCAGTACTTC. Protein: CASRHIPGTGFSYEQYF. The whole variable domain, filled in from reference TRBV7-9 and TRBJ2-7, reads DTGVSQNPRHKITKRGQNVTFRCDPISEHNRLYWYRQTLGQGPEFLTYFQNEAQLEKSRLLSDRFSAERPKGSFSTLEIQRTEQGDSAMYLCASRHIPGTGFSYEQYFGPGTRLTVT.

The chain couples TRBV30 to TRBJ1-1, with TRBD1 identical over 12 bases. The length of the CDR3 is 14 residues. The V gene's germline CDR1 is GTSNPN and CDR2 SVGIG (reference sequence). The junction had 3 bases not matched to a gene; V was cut back by 1 base and J by 6 bases. The CDR3 sequence: CAWSAGQGAAEAFF. The CDR3 DNA follows: TGTGCCTGGAGTGCGGGACAGGGGGCTGCTGAAGCTTTCTTT.

The V call is TRBV19, the J call TRBJ1-2, with 7 bases aligning to TRBD1. This CDR3 spans 13 amino acids. The germline V gene has CDR1 LNHDA and CDR2 SQIVND (reference sequence). V lost 6 bases and J lost 4; bases outside the gene matches: 5. CDR3 protein: CASSLGQSYGYTF. The CDR3 coding sequence is TGTGCCAGTAGCCTGGGACAGTCCTATGGCTACACCTTC. Filled out from reference TRBV19 and TRBJ1-2, the complete variable domain reads DGGITQSPKYLFRKEGQNVTLSCEQNLNHDAMYWYRQDPGQGLRLIYYSQIVNDFQKGDIAEGYSVSREKKESFPLTVTSAQKNPTAFYLCASSLGQSYGYTFGSGTRLTVV.

The gene calls are TRBV6-5 and TRBJ2-7, with 8 bases fitting TRBD1. Germline assignment: CDR1 MNHEY and CDR2 SVGAGI. This CDR3 has 16 residues. V dropped 4 bases and J dropped 3; count of bases not matched to a gene: 11. In DNA form, the CDR3 reads TGTGCCAGCAGTTCGAATGCAGGGGGCGCTAACTACGAGCAGTACTTC. Amino acids: CASSSNAGGANYEQYF.

The chain is built from TRBV2 and TRBJ1-1, with TRBD1 identical over 11 bases. Germline trimming cut 8 bases from V and 6 bases from J; bases unmatched to any gene: 8. CDR1 SNHLY and CDR2 FYNNEI come from the germline V gene. This CDR3 contains 14 residues. The CDR3 here is CASVNGQGAPEAFF. The CDR3 DNA reads TGTGCCAGCGTCAACGGACAGGGGGCCCCTGAAGCTTTCTTT.

J is TRBJ2-2 and V is TRBV19, with a possible D match to TRBD1 (5 bases). This CDR3 region has 12 residues. From germline, CDR1 is LNHDA and CDR2 SQIVND (reference sequence). V lost 6 bases, J lost 7 bases, and 9 bases lay in between. CDR3 amino acids: CASRAGHGELFF. DNA of the CDR3: TGTGCCAGTAGGGCAGGGCACGGGGAGCTGTTTTTT.

This rearrangement joins TRBV30 to TRBJ2-1; perhaps TRBD2 as D (5 bases). This CDR3 spans 13 amino acids. Per the germline V gene, CDR1 is GTSNPN and CDR2 is SVGIG (reference sequence). The V and J ends lost 4 bases and 9 bases respectively, with 16 bases between them. This CDR3 reads CAWNKQTSREQFF. DNA for the CDR3: TGTGCCTGGAACAAACAAACTAGTCGTGAGCAGTTCTTC.

The V call is TRBV30, the J call TRBJ2-1, with 10 positions matching TRBD2. CDR1 is GTSNPN and CDR2 is SVGIG in the germline V gene (reference sequence). CDR3 length equals 14 residues. CDR3 in amino acids: CGGLAGVGYNEQFF. CDR3 coding DNA: TGTGGGGGGCTAGCGGGAGTGGGCTACAATGAGCAGTTCTTC.

This clone appeared a single time. The rearrangement links TRBV10-3 to TRBJ2-7, with D possibly matching TRBD2 (5 bases). This CDR3 is built from 13 residues. CDR1 ENHRY and CDR2 SYGVKD come from the germline V gene. Trimming cost V 4 bases and J 3 bases, with 10 bases left between them. The CDR3 region has the DNA TGTGCCATCAGTGCACTAGTTCTCTACGAGCAGTACTTC. Translation: CAISALVLYEQYF.

This clone occurred a few times. This chain uses TRBV19 with TRBJ1-6, with D perhaps matching TRBD1 (6 bases). The CDR3 runs 13 residues. Germline CDR1 reads LNHDA; CDR2 reads SQIVND (reference sequence). The V gene lost 5 bases and the J gene lost 7 bases, with 9 bases spanning the gap. This CDR3 is CASSLTGNSPLHF. DNA of the CDR3: TGTGCCAGTAGTCTGACAGGAAATTCACCCCTCCACTTT.

V and J are TRBV10-2 and TRBJ2-1; a possible D gene is TRBD2 (6 bases). The CDR3 is 14 amino acids. V was trimmed by 8 bases and J by 8 bases, leaving 19 bases between them. Per the germline V gene, CDR1 is WSHSY and CDR2 is SAAADI. CDR3 in amino acids: CASGEEGVWHEQFF. CDR3 coding DNA: TGCGCCAGCGGGGAGGAGGGAGTTTGGCATGAGCAGTTCTTC.

Notes on this clone: In the same sample, other DNA sequences code for this CDR3. The chain carries TRBV9 and TRBJ2-7; TRBD1 might be the D (5 bases). CDR3 size: 15 residues. V shed 2 bases and J shed 0 bases, with 12 bases lying between them. From germline, CDR1 is SGDLS and CDR2 YYNGEE. The CDR3 DNA sequence: TGTGCCAGCAGCGTGGACGACAGTAGCTCCTACGAGCAGTACTTC. It yields the protein CASSVDDSSSYEQYF.

The chain employs TRBV25-1 and TRBJ2-5; no firm D call. The CDR3 length is 11 residues. V dropped 4 bases and J dropped 9 bases, with 9 bases sitting between them. The germline gives CDR1 MGHDK, CDR2 SYGVNS. CDR3 in DNA: TGTGCCAGCAGTGTGGGAACTGCCCAGTACTTC. Protein sequence: CASSVGTAQYF.

In regard to this clone: The sample contains more than one DNA sequence encoding this CDR3. The chain carries TRBV11-2 and TRBJ2-7; D uncertain. CDR3 size: 12 residues. Trimming cost V 3 bases and J 3 bases, with 6 bases left between them. CDR1 SGHAT and CDR2 FQNNGV come from the germline V gene. DNA for the CDR3: TGTGCCAGCAGCTTTGGGGACTACGAGCAGTACTTC. Translating gives CASSFGDYEQYF.

This clone was observed a handful of times. This rearrangement joins TRBV14 to TRBJ2-3; no firm D call. Germline CDR1 and CDR2: SGHDN and FVKESK. This CDR3 spans 12 amino acids. V was clipped by 6 bases and J by 2 bases, with 6 bases between them. The CDR3 sequence is CASRRYTDTQYF. CDR3 sequence (DNA): TGTGCCAGCAGGCGGTACACAGATACGCAGTATTTT.

The chain joins TRBV7-6 to TRBJ2-5, with D possibly being TRBD2 (6 bases). Trimming took off 5 bases at V and 2 bases at J, with 15 bases between the two ends. Germline V CDR1 and CDR2: SGHVS, FNYEAQ. This CDR3 spans 15 amino acids. CDR3 DNA sequence: TGTGCCAGCAGCCCGGTTCGGGCGGGGCAAGAGACCCAGTACTTC. Translating gives CASSPVRAGQETQYF.

This chain joins TRBV19 and TRBJ2-1, with 7 nucleotides matching TRBD2. Looked up from germline, CDR1 is LNHDA and CDR2 is SQIVND (reference sequence). CDR3 length equals 15 residues. The V segment lost 1 base and the J segment 4 bases; nucleotides outside the gene matches: 4. CDR3 nucleotide sequence: TGTGCCAGTAGTATAGGCACTAGCGCGTACAATGAGCAGTTCTTC. Protein: CASSIGTSAYNEQFF.

The chain joins TRBV27 to TRBJ2-3; D may be TRBD2 (5 bases). From germline, CDR1 is MNHEY and CDR2 SMNVEV (reference sequence). The CDR3 has 16 amino acids. V was clipped by 5 bases and J by 5 bases, with 20 bases between them. This chain's CDR3 is CASSPSAGEKEDTQYF. The CDR3 nucleotides are TGTGCCAGCAGTCCGAGCGCCGGGGAGAAGGAAGATACGCAGTATTTT.

The chain joins TRBV28 to TRBJ1-2; perhaps TRBD1 as D (6 bases). The CDR3 sequence is 13 residues long. The germline V gene has CDR1 MDHEN and CDR2 SYDVKM. The germline V and J ends were trimmed by 8 bases and 2 bases, with 12 bases remaining between them. This CDR3 reads CASAGGDNYGYTF. CDR3 in DNA: TGTGCCAGCGCGGGGGGCGACAACTATGGCTACACCTTC.

The chain employs TRBV9 and TRBJ1-1, with D unresolved. The V and J ends lost 0 bases and 12 bases respectively, with 21 bases between them. Germline V lookup: CDR1 SGDLS, CDR2 YYNGEE. This CDR3 has 15 amino acids. CDR3: CASSVASGQALGTFF. CDR3 in DNA: TGTGCCAGCAGCGTAGCTTCTGGGCAGGCCCTGGGAACTTTCTTT.

The CDR3 sequence is CASSLERGGPLSSYNEQFF. DNA of the CDR3: TGTGCCAGCAGCTTAGAGCGGGGGGGACCCCTTAGTTCCTACAATGAGCAGTTCTTC. The chain links TRBV7-3 to TRBJ2-1; 10 bases align to TRBD2. Germline-derived CDR1 and CDR2 are SGHTA and FQGTGA. V gave up 2 bases and J gave up 1 base; unmatched junction bases: 11. The CDR3 spans 19 residues.